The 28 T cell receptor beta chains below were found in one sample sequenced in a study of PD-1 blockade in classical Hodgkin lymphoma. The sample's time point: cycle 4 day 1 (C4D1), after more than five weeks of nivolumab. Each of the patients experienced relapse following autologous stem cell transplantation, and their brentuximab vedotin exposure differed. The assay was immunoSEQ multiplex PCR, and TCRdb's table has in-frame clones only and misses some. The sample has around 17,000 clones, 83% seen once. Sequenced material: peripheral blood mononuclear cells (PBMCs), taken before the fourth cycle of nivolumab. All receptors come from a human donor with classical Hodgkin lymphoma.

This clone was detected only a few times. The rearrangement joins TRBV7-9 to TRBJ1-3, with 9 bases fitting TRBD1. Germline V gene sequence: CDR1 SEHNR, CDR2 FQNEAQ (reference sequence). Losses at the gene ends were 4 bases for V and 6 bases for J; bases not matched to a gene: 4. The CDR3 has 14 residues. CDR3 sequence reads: CASSWTGAANTIYF. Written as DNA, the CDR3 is TGTGCCAGCAGCTGGACAGGGGCGGCAAACACCATATATTTT.

The CDR3 is CASSAGLAGGADTQYF. The CDR3 nucleotides read TGTGCCAGCAGCGCCGGACTAGCGGGGGGCGCGGATACGCAGTATTTT. The V call is TRBV9, the J call TRBJ2-3; 14 bases line up with TRBD2. V was pared by 3 bases and J by 6 bases, with 6 bases of the junction left unmatched. The CDR3 is made up of 16 amino acids. The germline V gene encodes CDR1 SGDLS and CDR2 YYNGEE.

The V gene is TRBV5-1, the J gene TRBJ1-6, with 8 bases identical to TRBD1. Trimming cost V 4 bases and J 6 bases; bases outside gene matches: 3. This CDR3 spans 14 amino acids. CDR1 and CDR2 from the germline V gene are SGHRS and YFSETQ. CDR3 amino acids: CASSLGQVNSPLHF. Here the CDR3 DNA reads TGCGCCAGCAGCCTGGGACAGGTTAATTCACCCCTCCACTTT.

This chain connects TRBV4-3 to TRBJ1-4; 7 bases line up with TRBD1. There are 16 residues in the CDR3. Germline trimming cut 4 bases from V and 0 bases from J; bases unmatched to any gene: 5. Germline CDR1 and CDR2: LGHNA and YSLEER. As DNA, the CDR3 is TGCGCCAGCAGCCCGGGACAGACTACAACTAATGAAAAACTGTTTTTT. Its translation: CASSPGQTTTNEKLFF.

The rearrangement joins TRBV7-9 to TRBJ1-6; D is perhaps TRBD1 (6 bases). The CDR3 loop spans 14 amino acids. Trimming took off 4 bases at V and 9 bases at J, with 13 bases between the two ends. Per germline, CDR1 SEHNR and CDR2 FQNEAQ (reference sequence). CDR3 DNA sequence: TGTGCCAGCAGCTCCGTTGCGGGGGCTTCACCCCTCCACTTT. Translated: CASSSVAGASPLHF.

The DNA for the CDR3 is TGTGCCAGCAGCTTCGGCGGTAGCACAGATACGCAGTATTTT. This gives the protein CASSFGGSTDTQYF. The J gene is TRBJ2-3, the V gene TRBV7-9; no definite D call. This CDR3 contains 14 residues. Germline lookup yields CDR1 SEHNR and CDR2 FQNEAQ (reference sequence). Trimming pared 3 bases from V and 0 bases from J, leaving 7 bases between.

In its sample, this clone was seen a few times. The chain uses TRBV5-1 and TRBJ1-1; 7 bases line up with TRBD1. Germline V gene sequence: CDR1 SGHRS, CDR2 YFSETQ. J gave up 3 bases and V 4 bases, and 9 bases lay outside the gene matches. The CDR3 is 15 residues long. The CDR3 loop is CASSHPTGDYTEAFF. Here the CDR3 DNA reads TGCGCCAGCAGCCACCCCACAGGGGATTACACTGAAGCTTTCTTT.

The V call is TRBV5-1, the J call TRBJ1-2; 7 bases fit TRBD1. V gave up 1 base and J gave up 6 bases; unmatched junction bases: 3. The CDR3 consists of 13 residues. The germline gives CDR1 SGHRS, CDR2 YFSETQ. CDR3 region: CASSLRQGDGYTF. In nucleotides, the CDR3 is TGCGCCAGCAGCTTGAGACAGGGCGATGGCTACACCTTC.

CDR3 region: CASYYRDRGQETQYF. Written as DNA, the CDR3 is TGTGCCAGCTACTACCGGGACAGGGGGCAAGAGACCCAGTACTTC. The chain combines TRBV5-8 with TRBJ2-5, with 11 bases identical to TRBD1. Germline CDR1 SGHTS, CDR2 YDEGEE. The CDR3 totals 15 residues. With 7 bases clipped from V and 2 bases from J, the junction kept 7 bases outside the gene matches.

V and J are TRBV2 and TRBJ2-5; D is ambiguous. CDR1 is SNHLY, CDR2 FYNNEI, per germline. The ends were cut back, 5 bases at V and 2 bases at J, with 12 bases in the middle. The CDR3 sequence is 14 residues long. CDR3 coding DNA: TGTGCCAGCAGTCTCAGGTCTTTTCAAGAGACCCAGTACTTC. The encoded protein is CASSLRSFQETQYF.

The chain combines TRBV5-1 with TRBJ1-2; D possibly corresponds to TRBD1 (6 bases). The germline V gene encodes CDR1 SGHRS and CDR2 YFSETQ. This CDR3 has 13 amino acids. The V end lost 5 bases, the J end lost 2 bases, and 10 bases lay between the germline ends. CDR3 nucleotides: TGCGCCAGCAGGGACAGAGAAAACTATGGCTACACCTTC. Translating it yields CASRDRENYGYTF.

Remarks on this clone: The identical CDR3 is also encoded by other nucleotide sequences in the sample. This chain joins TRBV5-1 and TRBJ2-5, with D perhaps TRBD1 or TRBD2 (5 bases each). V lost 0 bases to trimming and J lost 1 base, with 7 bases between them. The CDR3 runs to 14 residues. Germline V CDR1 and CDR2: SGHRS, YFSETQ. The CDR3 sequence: CASSLAGTQETQYF. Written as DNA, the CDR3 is TGCGCCAGCAGCTTGGCCGGGACCCAAGAGACCCAGTACTTC.

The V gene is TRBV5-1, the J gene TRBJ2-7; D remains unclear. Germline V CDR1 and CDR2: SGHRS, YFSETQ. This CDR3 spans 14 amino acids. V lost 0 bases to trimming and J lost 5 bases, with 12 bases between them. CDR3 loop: CASSLVQGSHEQYF. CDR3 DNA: TGCGCCAGCAGCTTGGTACAAGGTTCCCACGAGCAGTACTTC.

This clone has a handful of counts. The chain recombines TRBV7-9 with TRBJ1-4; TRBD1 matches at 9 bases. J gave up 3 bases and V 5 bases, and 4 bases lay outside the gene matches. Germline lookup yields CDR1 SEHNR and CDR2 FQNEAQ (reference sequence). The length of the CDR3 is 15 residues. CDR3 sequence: CASSEQGAPNEKLFF. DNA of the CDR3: TGTGCCAGCAGCGAACAGGGGGCGCCTAATGAAAAACTGTTTTTT. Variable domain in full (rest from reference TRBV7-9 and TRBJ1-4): DTGVSQNPRHKITKRGQNVTFRCDPISEHNRLYWYRQTLGQGPEFLTYFQNEAQLEKSRLLSDRFSAERPKGSFSTLEIQRTEQGDSAMYLCASSEQGAPNEKLFFGSGTQLSVL.

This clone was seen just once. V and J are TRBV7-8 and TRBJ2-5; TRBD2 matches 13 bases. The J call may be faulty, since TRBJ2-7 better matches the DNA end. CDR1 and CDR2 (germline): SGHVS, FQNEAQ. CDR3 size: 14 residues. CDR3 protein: CASSLGLAGAEQYF. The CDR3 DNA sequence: TGTGCCAGCAGCCTAGGACTAGCGGGGGCCGAGCAGTACTTC.

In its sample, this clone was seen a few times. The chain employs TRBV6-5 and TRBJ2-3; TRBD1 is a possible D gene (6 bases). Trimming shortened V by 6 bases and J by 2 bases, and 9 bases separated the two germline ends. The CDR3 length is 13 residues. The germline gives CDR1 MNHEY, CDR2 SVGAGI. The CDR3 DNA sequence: TGTGCCAGCAGACGGGACACCACAGATACGCAGTATTTT. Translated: CASRRDTTDTQYF.

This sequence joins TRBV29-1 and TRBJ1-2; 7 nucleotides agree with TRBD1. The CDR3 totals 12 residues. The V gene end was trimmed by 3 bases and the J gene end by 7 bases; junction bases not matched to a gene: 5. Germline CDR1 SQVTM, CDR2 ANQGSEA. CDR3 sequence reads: CSVDRGGSGYTF. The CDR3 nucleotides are TGCAGCGTTGACCGAGGGGGCTCTGGCTACACCTTC.

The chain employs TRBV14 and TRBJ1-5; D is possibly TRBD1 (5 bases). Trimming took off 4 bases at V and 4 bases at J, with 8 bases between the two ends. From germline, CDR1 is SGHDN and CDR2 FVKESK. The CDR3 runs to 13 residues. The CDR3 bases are TGTGCCAGCAGCCGGGACGGGAATCAGCCCCAGCATTTT. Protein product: CASSRDGNQPQHF.

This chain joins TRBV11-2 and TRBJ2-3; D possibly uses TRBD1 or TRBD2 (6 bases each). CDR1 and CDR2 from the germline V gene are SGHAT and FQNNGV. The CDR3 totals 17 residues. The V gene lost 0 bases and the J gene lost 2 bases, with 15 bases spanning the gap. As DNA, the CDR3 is TGTGCCAGCAGCTTAGAGGTCGGGGGCGCAGTCACAGATACGCAGTATTTT. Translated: CASSLEVGGAVTDTQYF.

Here the CDR3 reads CASSLVAGGANEQFF. CDR3 nucleotides: TGTGCCAGCAGCTTGGTGGCCGGGGGGGCAAATGAGCAGTTCTTC. The gene calls are TRBV5-5 and TRBJ2-1; TRBD2 agrees at 8 bases. The CDR3 totals 15 residues. CDR1 SGHKS and CDR2 YYEKEE come from the germline V gene (reference sequence). With V trimmed by 0 bases and J by 7 bases, 6 bases remained unmatched.

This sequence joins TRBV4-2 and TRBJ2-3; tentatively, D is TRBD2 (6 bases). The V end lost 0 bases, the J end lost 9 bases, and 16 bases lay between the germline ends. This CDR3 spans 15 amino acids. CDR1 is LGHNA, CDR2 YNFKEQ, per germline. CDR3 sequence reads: CASSQDVLSAGTQYF. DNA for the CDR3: TGTGCCAGCAGCCAAGACGTTCTAAGCGCGGGAACGCAGTATTTT.

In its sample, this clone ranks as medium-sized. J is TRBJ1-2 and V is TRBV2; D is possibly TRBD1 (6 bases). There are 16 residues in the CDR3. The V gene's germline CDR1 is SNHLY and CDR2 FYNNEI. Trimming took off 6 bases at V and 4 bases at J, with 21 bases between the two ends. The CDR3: CASSQGGGGAAYGYTF. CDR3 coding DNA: TGTGCCAGCAGCCAGGGCGGGGGGGGCGCGGCCTATGGCTACACCTTC.

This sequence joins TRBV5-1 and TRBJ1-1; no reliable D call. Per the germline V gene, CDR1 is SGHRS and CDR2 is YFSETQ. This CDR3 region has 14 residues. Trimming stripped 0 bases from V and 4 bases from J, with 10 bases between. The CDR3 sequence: CASSLVTGSTEAFF. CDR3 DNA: TGCGCCAGCAGCTTGGTTACGGGGAGCACTGAAGCTTTCTTT.

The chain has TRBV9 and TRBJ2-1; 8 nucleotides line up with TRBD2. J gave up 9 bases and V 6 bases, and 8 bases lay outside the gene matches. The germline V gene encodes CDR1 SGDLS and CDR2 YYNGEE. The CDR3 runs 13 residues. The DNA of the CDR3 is TGTGCCAGCACCCCTCCGGGGGGGGGTGAGCAGTTCTTC. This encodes CASTPPGGGEQFF.

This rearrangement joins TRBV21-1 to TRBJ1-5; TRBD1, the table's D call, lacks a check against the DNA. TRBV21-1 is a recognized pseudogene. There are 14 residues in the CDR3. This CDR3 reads CASSADRDNQPQHF. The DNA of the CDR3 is TGTGCCAGCAGCGCGGACAGGGACAATCAGCCCCAGCATTTT.

The DNA for the CDR3 is TGTGCCAGTAGTCCGTGGACTAGCGGGGGTGAGACCCAGTACTTC. Translation: CASSPWTSGGETQYF. The chain joins TRBV19 to TRBJ2-5; 13 bases agree with TRBD2. This CDR3 is 15 amino acids long. Germline loops: CDR1 LNHDA, CDR2 SQIVND (reference sequence). Losses at the gene ends were 5 bases for V and 5 bases for J; bases not matched to a gene: 5. Supplemented by reference TRBV19 and TRBJ2-5, the full variable domain reads DGGITQSPKYLFRKEGQNVTLSCEQNLNHDAMYWYRQDPGQGLRLIYYSQIVNDFQKGDIAEGYSVSREKKESFPLTVTSAQKNPTAFYLCASSPWTSGGETQYFGPGTRLLVL.

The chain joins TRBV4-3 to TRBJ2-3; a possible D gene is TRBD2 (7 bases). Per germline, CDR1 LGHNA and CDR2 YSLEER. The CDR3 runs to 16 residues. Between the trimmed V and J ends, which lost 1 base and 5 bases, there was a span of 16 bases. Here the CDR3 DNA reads TGCGCCAGCAGCCAAGTAGGGGGGGCCGCGGAAGATACGCAGTATTTT. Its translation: CASSQVGGAAEDTQYF.

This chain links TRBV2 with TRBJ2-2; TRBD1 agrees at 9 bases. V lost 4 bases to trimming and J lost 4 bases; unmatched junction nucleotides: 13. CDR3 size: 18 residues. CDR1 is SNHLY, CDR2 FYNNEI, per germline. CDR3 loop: CASSGAPTGGAGTGELFF. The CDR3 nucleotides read TGTGCCAGCAGTGGGGCCCCTACAGGGGGCGCAGGCACCGGGGAGCTGTTTTTT.